Here is one T cell receptor beta chain with its context. The V and J ends lost 3 bases and 5 bases respectively, with 9 bases between them. Germline values: CDR1 ENHRY, CDR2 SYGVKD. This CDR3 spans 13 amino acids. The data were taken from a study of cytomegalovirus exposure and HLA in healthy donors. This PCR relied on a set of 60 Vbeta primers and 13 Jbeta primers. Only in-frame clones appear in the TCRdb table, and some are missing; sequencing was by immunoSEQ multiplex PCR. This sample yields tens of thousands of clones, of which 60% to 75% are seen a single time; about 20% belongs to the top ten. This clonotype originated in a middle-aged man in good health and CMV-seropositive. Sequenced sample: PBMCs. The J gene is TRBJ2-3, the V gene TRBV10-3, with D unresolved. CDR3 DNA: TGTGCCATCAGTGACCTAAACCAAGATACGCAGTATTTT. Translating it yields CAISDLNQDTQYF.